This TCR beta chain was obtained from a study of shared clonotypes between healthy human individuals. Study-wide points: Relative to clonotypes present in all four donors, those not shared had lower generation probabilities.

This clone has only a few counts. The antigen is unknown. Authors' processing steps: Filtering of immunoSEQ junctional sequences could not match full-length read filtering. TCRdb keeps only in-frame clones here, not all; method: immunoSEQ multiplex PCR. The V and J calls and clone size come from that table; D and trimming were worked out from the DNA. The sample contains about 980,000 clones, 76% of which appear only once. This CDR3 spans 13 amino acids. Germline V gene sequence: CDR1 SNHLY, CDR2 FYNNEI. Germline trimming cut 5 bases from V and 9 bases from J; bases unmatched to any gene: 4. The receptor comes from a man aged 18 to 35 in good health. The V and J genes are TRBV2 and TRBJ1-6; 7 nucleotides align to TRBD1. Material for sequencing was memory CD4+ T cells sorted from blood. The subset is: CD45RA-negative fraction. CDR3 coding DNA: TGTGCCAGCAGTTCAGACAGGGCTTCACCCCTCCACTTT. This sequence encodes CASSSDRASPLHF.